This TCR beta chain was profiled in a study of technical replicates of blood from a handful of donors. TCRdb's copy holds only in-frame clones and misses some; the assay was immunoSEQ multiplex PCR. In the table there are 76,000 or so clones, about 91% of which are singletons. CDR3 length: 14 amino acids. V shed 0 bases and J shed 3 bases, with 9 bases lying between them. CDR1 and CDR2 from the germline V gene are PRHDT and FYEKMQ (reference sequence). The sequenced sample was T cells isolated from PBMCs. V and J are TRBV13 and TRBJ2-7; D is unresolved. The source of this sequence is a human donor in good health. CDR3 sequence: CASSLGRVVYEQYF. DNA for the CDR3: TGTGCCAGCAGCTTAGGCCGAGTCGTCTACGAGCAGTACTTC. Full variable domain (outside the CDR3, taken from reference TRBV13 and TRBJ2-7): AAGVIQSPRHLIKEKRETATLKCYPIPRHDTVYWYQQGPGQDPQFLISFYEKMQSDKGSIPDRFSAQQFSDYHSELNMSSLELGDSALYFCASSLGRVVYEQYFGPGTRLTVT.